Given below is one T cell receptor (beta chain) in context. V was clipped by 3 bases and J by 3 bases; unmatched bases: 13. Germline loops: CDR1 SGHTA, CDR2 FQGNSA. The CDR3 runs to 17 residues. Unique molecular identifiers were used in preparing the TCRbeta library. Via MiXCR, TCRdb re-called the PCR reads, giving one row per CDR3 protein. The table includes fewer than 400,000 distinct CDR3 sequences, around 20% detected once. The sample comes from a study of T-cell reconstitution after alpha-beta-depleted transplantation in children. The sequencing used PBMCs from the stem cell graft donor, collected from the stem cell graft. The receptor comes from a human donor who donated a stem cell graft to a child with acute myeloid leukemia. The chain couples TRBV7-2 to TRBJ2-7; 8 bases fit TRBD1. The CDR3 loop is CASSFDRQGISYYEQYF. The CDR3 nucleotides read TGTGCCAGCAGCTTCGACCGACAGGGGATCAGCTACTACGAGCAGTACTTC. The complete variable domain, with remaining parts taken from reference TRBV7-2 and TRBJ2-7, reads GAGVSQSPSNKVTEKGKDVELRCDPISGHTALYWYRQSLGQGLEFLIYFQGNSAPDKSGLPSDRFSAERTGGSVSTLTIQRTQQEDSAVYLCASSFDRQGISYYEQYFGPGTRLTVT.